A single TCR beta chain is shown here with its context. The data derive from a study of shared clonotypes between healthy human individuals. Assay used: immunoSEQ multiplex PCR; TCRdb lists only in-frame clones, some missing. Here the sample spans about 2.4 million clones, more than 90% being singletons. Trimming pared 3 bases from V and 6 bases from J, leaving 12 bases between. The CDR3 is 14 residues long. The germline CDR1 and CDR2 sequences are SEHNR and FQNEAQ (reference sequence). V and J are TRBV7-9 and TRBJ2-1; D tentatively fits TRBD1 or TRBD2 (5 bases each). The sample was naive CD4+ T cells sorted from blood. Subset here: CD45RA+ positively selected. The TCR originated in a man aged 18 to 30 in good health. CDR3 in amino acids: CASSFSGQLNEQFF. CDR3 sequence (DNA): TGTGCCAGCAGCTTCAGCGGACAACTCAATGAGCAGTTCTTC.